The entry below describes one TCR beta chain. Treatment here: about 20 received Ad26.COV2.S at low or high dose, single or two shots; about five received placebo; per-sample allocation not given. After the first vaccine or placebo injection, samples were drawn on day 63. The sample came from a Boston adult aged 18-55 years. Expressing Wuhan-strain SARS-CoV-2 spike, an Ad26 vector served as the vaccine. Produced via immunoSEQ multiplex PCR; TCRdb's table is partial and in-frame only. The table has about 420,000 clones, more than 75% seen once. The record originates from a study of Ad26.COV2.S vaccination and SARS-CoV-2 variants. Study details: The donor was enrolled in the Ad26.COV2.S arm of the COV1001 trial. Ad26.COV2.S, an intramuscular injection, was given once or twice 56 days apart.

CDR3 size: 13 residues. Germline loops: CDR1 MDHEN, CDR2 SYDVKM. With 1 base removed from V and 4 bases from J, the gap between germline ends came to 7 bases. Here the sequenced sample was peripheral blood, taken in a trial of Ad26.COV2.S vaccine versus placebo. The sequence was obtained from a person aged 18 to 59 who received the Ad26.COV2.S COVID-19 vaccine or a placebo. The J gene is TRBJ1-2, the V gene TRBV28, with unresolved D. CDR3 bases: TGTGCCAGCAGTTTATCACACGGCTATGGCTACACCTTC. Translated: CASSLSHGYGYTF.